Below, one T cell receptor (beta chain) is given with its context. Its antigen is as yet unknown. Trimming took 2 bases from V and 3 from J, leaving 8 bases between them. The V gene's germline CDR1 is MGHDK and CDR2 SYGVNS. The CDR3 runs to 14 residues. This record comes from a study of beta chain features in type 1 diabetes. At the level of the study: Cells sorted and examined across all samples totaled nearly 110,000,000. General observations from the study: Moderate but significant shortening of TCRB CDR3s was recorded in all four CD4+ subsets from Type 1 diabetes patients. Within patients, naive, central memory and Treg TCRB repertoires seemed more similar than within healthy donors.

What was sequenced were expressed TCRB transcripts, since all of the isolated RNA had been reverse transcribed. Sequencing used immunoSEQ multiplex PCR; TCRdb keeps in-frame clones, though not all of them. This table has over 650,000 clones, around 15% appearing once. The single heparinised draw taken from each donor contained about 100 mL of blood on average. Isolation of CD4+ naive, central memory, regulatory and stem cell-like memory cells was achieved by sorting via CD45RO/CCR7/CD25/CD127/CD95/CD27. The J gene is TRBJ1-3, the V gene TRBV25-1; perhaps TRBD1 as D (5 bases). The specimen was naive CD4+ T cells from blood. The clonotype originates from a man aged 18-30 years with type 1 diabetes. This CDR3 is CASSETGFGNTIYF. The CDR3 coding sequence is TGTGCCAGCAGTGAAACAGGCTTTGGAAACACCATATATTTT.